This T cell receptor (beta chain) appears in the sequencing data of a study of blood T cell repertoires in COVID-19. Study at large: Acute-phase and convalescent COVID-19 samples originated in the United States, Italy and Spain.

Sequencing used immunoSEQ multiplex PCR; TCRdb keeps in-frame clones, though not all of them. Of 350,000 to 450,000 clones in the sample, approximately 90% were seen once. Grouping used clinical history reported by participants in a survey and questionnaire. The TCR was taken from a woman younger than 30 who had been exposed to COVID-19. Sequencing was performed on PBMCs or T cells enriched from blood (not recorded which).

The CDR3 DNA is TGTGCCAGCAGTGACGTGGCGGGGGACCCAGATACGCAGTATTTT. It specifies CASSDVAGDPDTQYF. The gene calls are TRBV2 and TRBJ2-3; TRBD2 matches at 7 bases. V shed 3 bases, J shed 4 bases, and the junction held 7 bases outside the gene matches. The CDR3 is made up of 15 amino acids. The germline V gene encodes CDR1 SNHLY and CDR2 FYNNEI.